Presented here are 24 T cell receptor beta chains from one specimen sequenced in a study of control samples from healthy donors and cancer patients (dated by TCRdb to the early 2020s). Libraries were constructed by the immunoSEQ multiplex PCR assay. TCRdb carries this immuneACCESS record with in-frame sequences only. Its versions omit some clonotypes, under half of them owing to an unresolved V gene in the studies checked, with the rest unexplained. The sample table contains about 160,000 clones; only one count was recorded for roughly 93% of them. 5% to 7% of the sample is taken by the ten largest. The sample consisted of blood. The receptor source for this set is a man between 18 and 29 years old in good health.

The V call is TRBV19, the J call TRBJ2-1; D remains unclear. There are 15 residues in the CDR3. Germline V gives CDR1 LNHDA, CDR2 SQIVND (reference sequence). Trimming shortened V by 7 bases and J by 2 bases, and 15 bases separated the two germline ends. The CDR3 DNA is TGTGCCAGTAATATCAGGAGCGAAGCCTACAATGAGCAGTTCTTC. Translation: CASNIRSEAYNEQFF.

J is TRBJ2-2 and V is TRBV5-1; no firm D call. This CDR3 comprises 16 residues. Trimming took off 4 bases at V and 1 base at J, with 14 bases between the two ends. Germline values: CDR1 SGHRS, CDR2 YFSETQ. CDR3 residues: CASSMDGSLNTGELFF. CDR3 in DNA: TGCGCCAGCAGCATGGATGGGTCGTTGAACACCGGGGAGCTGTTTTTT.

V is TRBV4-3 and J is TRBJ1-4; possibly TRBD1 for D (5 bases). V was cut by 3 bases and J by 2 bases, with 16 bases left in between. The CDR3 consists of 17 residues. Germline CDR1 is LGHNA and CDR2 is YSLEER. CDR3 coding DNA: TGCGCCAGCAGCCAGTCCGGGGGGATCAACACTAATGAAAAACTGTTTTTT. Protein sequence: CASSQSGGINTNEKLFF.

In nucleotides, the CDR3 is TGTGCCAGCAGCCAAGGGACCGCAGGTTATAGCAATCAGCCCCAGCATTTT. Protein product: CASSQGTAGYSNQPQHF. V gene TRBV3-1 (or the pseudogene TRBV3-2) combines with J gene TRBJ1-5; D remains unclear. This CDR3 is 17 amino acids long. Trimming removed 1 base from V and 0 bases from J, with 13 bases in between. The V gene's germline CDR1 is LGHDT and CDR2 YNNKEL (reference sequence).

The genes are TRBV6-2 or TRBV6-3 and TRBJ2-7; tentative D call: TRBD1 (5 bases). V was clipped by 4 bases and J by 6 bases, with 19 bases between them. CDR3 size: 15 residues. Germline CDR1 reads MNHEY; CDR2 reads SVGEGT. The CDR3 here is CASSFAGSFQSEQYF. In DNA form, the CDR3 reads TGTGCCAGCAGTTTCGCAGGGTCCTTTCAGTCCGAGCAGTACTTC.

The V call is TRBV27, the J call TRBJ2-2, with D perhaps TRBD1 (5 bases). The CDR3 length is 21 residues. The V gene's germline CDR1 is MNHEY and CDR2 SMNVEV (reference sequence). V was clipped by 7 bases and J by 5 bases, with 35 bases between them. CDR3 protein: CASTPIPPYGWVGAITGELFF. The DNA of the CDR3 is TGTGCCAGCACCCCTATCCCCCCTTATGGGTGGGTTGGGGCCATAACCGGGGAGCTGTTTTTT.

This chain links TRBV29-1 with TRBJ1-4; no definite D call. With 6 bases removed from V and 3 bases from J, the gap between germline ends came to 11 bases. The CDR3 extends over 13 amino acids. Germline V lookup: CDR1 SQVTM, CDR2 ANQGSEA. The CDR3 DNA reads as TGCAGCGTCACGGTTTCGGCTAATGAAAAACTGTTTTTT. Translation gives CSVTVSANEKLFF.

The genes are TRBV10-3 and TRBJ2-1; a possible D gene is TRBD2 (5 bases). This CDR3 comprises 15 residues. Germline lookup yields CDR1 ENHRY and CDR2 SYGVKD. With 3 bases removed from V and 1 base from J, the gap between germline ends came to 10 bases. The CDR3 DNA is TGTGCCATCAGTGATAGCGAGAGGTCCTACAATGAGCAGTTCTTC. It translates to CAISDSERSYNEQFF.

This chain uses TRBV19 with TRBJ1-6; tentative D call: TRBD1 (5 bases). The germline V and J ends were trimmed by 9 bases and 10 bases, with 19 bases remaining between them. Looked up from germline, CDR1 is LNHDA and CDR2 is SQIVND (reference sequence). The CDR3 is 14 amino acids. CDR3 DNA sequence: TGTGCCAGCTCACCCCCTCGGGGGGGGTCACCCCTCCACTTT. Protein sequence: CASSPPRGGSPLHF.

The chain recombines TRBV18 with TRBJ1-1, with D hard to call. The V and J ends lost 8 bases and 2 bases respectively, with 9 bases between them. Germline CDR1 KGHSH, CDR2 LQKENI. This CDR3 is built from 12 residues. The CDR3: CASHPSNTEAFF. The CDR3 nucleotides read TGTGCCAGCCACCCCTCTAACACTGAAGCTTTCTTT.

The V gene is TRBV6-5, the J gene TRBJ2-7; tentatively, D is TRBD2 (6 bases). Germline values: CDR1 MNHEY, CDR2 SVGAGI. The CDR3 runs to 14 residues. V lost 5 bases to trimming and J lost 7 bases, with 18 bases between them. The CDR3 sequence is CASSRGGVAREQYF. CDR3 nucleotides: TGTGCCAGCAGTAGGGGCGGGGTGGCGCGAGAGCAGTACTTC.

The chain couples TRBV30 to TRBJ2-1; a weak D match, TRBD2 (5 bases). CDR3 length: 15 amino acids. The germline CDR1 and CDR2 sequences are GTSNPN and SVGIG (reference sequence). V was cut by 0 bases and J by 7 bases, with 16 bases left in between. CDR3 sequence reads: CAWSVQSGLRNEQFF. In nucleotides, the CDR3 is TGTGCCTGGAGTGTACAGTCGGGGTTGAGAAATGAGCAGTTCTTC.

The chain links TRBV11-1 to TRBJ1-3; D call uncertain. Germline assignment: CDR1 SGHAT and CDR2 FQDESV (reference sequence). The V and J ends lost 4 bases and 0 bases respectively, with 10 bases between them. This CDR3 region has 15 residues. CDR3 in DNA: TGTGCCAGCAGCTCGAGCGGAGCCTCTGGAAACACCATATATTTT. Translating gives CASSSSGASGNTIYF. Variable domain in full (rest from reference TRBV11-1 and TRBJ1-3): EAEVAQSPRYKITEKSQAVAFWCDPISGHATLYWYRQILGQGPELLVQFQDESVVDDSQLPKDRFSAERLKGVDSTLKIQPAELGDSAMYLCASSSSGASGNTIYFGEGSWLTVV.

The J gene is TRBJ1-4, the V gene TRBV3-1 (or the pseudogene TRBV3-2); D uncertain. The length of the CDR3 is 15 residues. Germline V gene sequence: CDR1 LGHDT, CDR2 YNNKEL (reference sequence). V lost 0 bases and J 0 bases, leaving 5 bases between the germline ends. The CDR3 protein is CASSQDFATNEKLFF. Written as DNA, the CDR3 is TGTGCCAGCAGCCAAGATTTCGCAACTAATGAAAAACTGTTTTTT.

The chain couples TRBV14 to TRBJ2-3; D is possibly TRBD2 (6 bases). V was trimmed by 0 bases and J by 6 bases, leaving 13 bases between them. From germline, CDR1 is SGHDN and CDR2 FVKESK. This CDR3 has 15 residues. DNA for the CDR3: TGTGCCAGCAGCCAAGATCTGACTAGGAGGGATACGCAGTATTTT. This encodes CASSQDLTRRDTQYF.

This sequence joins TRBV27 and TRBJ1-2; TRBD1 matches 11 bases. The length of the CDR3 is 15 residues. Per the germline V gene, CDR1 is MNHEY and CDR2 is SMNVEV (reference sequence). V lost 6 bases to trimming and J lost 4 bases; unmatched junction nucleotides: 7. CDR3 bases: TGTGCCAGCAGCCGCGGACAGGGGGCTGGCTATGGCTACACCTTC. Translating it yields CASSRGQGAGYGYTF.

The gene calls are TRBV7-8 and TRBJ2-1, with 9 bases aligning to TRBD2. Germline assignment: CDR1 SGHVS and CDR2 FQNEAQ. V lost 7 bases, J lost 1 base, and 5 bases stayed unmatched. The CDR3 length is 15 residues. The CDR3 here is CASTLSGGSYNEQFF. CDR3 DNA sequence: TGTGCCAGCACCCTAAGCGGGGGGTCCTACAATGAGCAGTTCTTC.

This rearrangement joins TRBV11-2 to TRBJ1-3; D perhaps matches TRBD1 (5 bases). The CDR3 is 15 residues long. With 5 bases removed from V and 0 bases from J, the gap between germline ends came to 11 bases. Germline loops: CDR1 SGHAT, CDR2 FQNNGV. The CDR3 protein is CASSRDGNSGNTIYF. The CDR3 nucleotides are TGTGCCAGCAGCCGGGACGGGAACTCTGGAAACACCATATATTTT. The full variable domain, rest sourced from reference TRBV11-2 and TRBJ1-3, is EAGVAQSPRYKIIEKRQSVAFWCNPISGHATLYWYQQILGQGPKLLIQFQNNGVVDDSQLPKDRFSAERLKGVDSTLKIQPAKLEDSAVYLCASSRDGNSGNTIYFGEGSWLTVV.

The V gene is TRBV24-1, the J gene TRBJ2-5; 7 bases are a match to TRBD1. V trimming: 6 bases; J trimming: 1 base; junction bases outside the gene matches: 4. Germline CDR1 reads KGHDR; CDR2 reads SFDVKD. This CDR3 region has 14 residues. This chain's CDR3 is CATSSRDSQETQYF. DNA of the CDR3: TGTGCCACCAGTTCCCGGGACAGCCAAGAGACCCAGTACTTC.

The V gene is TRBV5-4, the J gene TRBJ1-5; D may be TRBD1 (5 bases). The V end was cut by 3 bases, the J end by 1 base, with 5 bases between. The CDR3 sequence is 13 residues long. Germline V gene sequence: CDR1 SGHNT, CDR2 YYREEE (reference sequence). The CDR3 DNA reads TGTGCCAGCAGCTGGGACAGCAATCAGCCCCAGCATTTT. It is translated as CASSWDSNQPQHF.

The CDR3 DNA follows: TGTGCCAGCAGCTTAGAGACAGCCCAAGAGACCCAGTACTTC. Encoded protein: CASSLETAQETQYF. This chain links TRBV13 with TRBJ2-5; maybe TRBD1 (5 bases). In germline, CDR1 is PRHDT, CDR2 FYEKMQ (reference sequence). The CDR3 length is 14 residues. The V end was cut by 1 base, the J end by 1 base, with 7 bases between. Together with reference TRBV13 and TRBJ2-5, the CDR3 gives the full variable domain: AAGVIQSPRHLIKEKRETATLKCYPIPRHDTVYWYQQGPGQDPQFLISFYEKMQSDKGSIPDRFSAQQFSDYHSELNMSSLELGDSALYFCASSLETAQETQYFGPGTRLLVL.

The chain carries TRBV7-9 and TRBJ2-7; 7 positions agree with TRBD1. The CDR3 spans 14 residues. The germline CDR1 and CDR2 sequences are SEHNR and FQNEAQ (reference sequence). J gave up 3 bases and V 5 bases, and 7 bases lay outside the gene matches. The DNA for the CDR3 is TGTGCCAGCAGCCATTCATCAGGGGGCTACGAGCAGTACTTC. This translates into CASSHSSGGYEQYF.

The V and J genes are TRBV5-1 and TRBJ1-1, with D perhaps TRBD1 (6 bases). Trimming took 4 bases from V and 3 from J, leaving 10 bases between them. There are 13 residues in the CDR3. Germline CDR1 reads SGHRS; CDR2 reads YFSETQ. The CDR3 DNA is TGCGCCAGCAGCAGGAGGGGGGACACTGAAGCTTTCTTT. It translates to CASSRRGDTEAFF.

This rearrangement joins TRBV19 to TRBJ2-3; D tentatively fits TRBD1 or TRBD2 (5 bases each). V was shortened by 7 bases and J by 5 bases, with 13 bases between the two germline ends. This CDR3 region has 13 residues. The germline V gene has CDR1 LNHDA and CDR2 SQIVND (reference sequence). In DNA, the CDR3 is TGTGCCAGTATGGGGGATTTTGGAGATACGCAGTATTTT. Translation: CASMGDFGDTQYF.